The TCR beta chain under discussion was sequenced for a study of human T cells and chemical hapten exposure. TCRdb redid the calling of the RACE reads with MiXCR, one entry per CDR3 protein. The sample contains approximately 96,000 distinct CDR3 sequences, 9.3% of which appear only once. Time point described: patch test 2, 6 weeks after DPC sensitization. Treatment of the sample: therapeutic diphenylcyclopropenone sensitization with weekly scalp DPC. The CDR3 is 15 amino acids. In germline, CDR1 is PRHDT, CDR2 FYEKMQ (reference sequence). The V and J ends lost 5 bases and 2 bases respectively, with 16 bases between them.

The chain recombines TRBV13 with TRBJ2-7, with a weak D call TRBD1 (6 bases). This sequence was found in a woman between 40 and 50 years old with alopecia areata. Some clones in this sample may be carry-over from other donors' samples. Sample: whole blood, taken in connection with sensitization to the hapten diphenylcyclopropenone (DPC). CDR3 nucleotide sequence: TGTGCCAGCAGCGTGCACAACAGGGAACCCTACGAGCAGTACTTC. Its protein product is CASSVHNREPYEQYF.